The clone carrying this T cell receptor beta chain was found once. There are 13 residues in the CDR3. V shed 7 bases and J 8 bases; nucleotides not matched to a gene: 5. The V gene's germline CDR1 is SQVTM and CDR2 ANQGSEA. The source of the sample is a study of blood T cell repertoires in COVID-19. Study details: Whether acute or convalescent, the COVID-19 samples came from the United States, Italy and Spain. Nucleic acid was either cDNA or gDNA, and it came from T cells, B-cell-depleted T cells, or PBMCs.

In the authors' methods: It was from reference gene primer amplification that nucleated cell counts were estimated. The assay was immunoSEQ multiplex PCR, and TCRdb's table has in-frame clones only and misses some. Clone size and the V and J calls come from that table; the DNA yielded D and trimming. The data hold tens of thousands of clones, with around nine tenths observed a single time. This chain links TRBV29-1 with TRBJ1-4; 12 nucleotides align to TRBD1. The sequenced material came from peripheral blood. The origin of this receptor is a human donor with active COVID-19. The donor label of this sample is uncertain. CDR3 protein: CSGGTGGQEKLFF. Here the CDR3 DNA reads TGCAGCGGGGGGACAGGGGGCCAGGAAAAACTGTTTTTT.